Listed here are 14 T cell receptor beta chains from one sample, sequenced in a study of T cells in Graves' hyperthyroidism and ophthalmopathy. RNA transcripts served as the template for amplifying TCR beta CDR3 regions. The primer set for the first-round RT-PCR of the TCR CDR3 was HTBI. One entry per CDR3 protein, called by TCRdb with MiXCR from the multiplex PCR reads. The sample has about 550,000 distinct CDR3 sequences, less than 25% seen once. Sequencing was performed on blood. The receptors originated from a man between 18 and 35 years old with Graves' hyperthyroidism.

This clonotype appeared many times. V is TRBV11-1 and J is TRBJ1-2; tentatively, D is TRBD1 (6 bases). The germline V gene encodes CDR1 SGHAT and CDR2 FQDESV (reference sequence). The CDR3 runs to 16 residues. The ends were cut back, 1 base at V and 8 bases at J, with 20 bases in the middle. CDR3: CASSLGLPGEYHGYTF. The CDR3 DNA sequence: TGTGCCAGCAGCTTAGGTCTGCCAGGGGAGTATCACGGCTACACCTTC.

On this clonotype itself: A much larger clone is a single base away; this may be a read error. This chain links TRBV6-2 or TRBV6-3 with TRBJ2-1; TRBD2 is a possible D gene (5 bases). Per the germline V gene, CDR1 is MNHEY and CDR2 is SVGEGT. The CDR3 is 14 residues long. V shed 4 bases and J shed 14 bases, with 21 bases lying between them. The CDR3 spells CASSSTLAKNIKFF. DNA of the CDR3: TGTGCCAGCAGTTCGACTCTAGCCAAAAACATTAAGTTCTTC.

The sample holds many counts of this clonotype. The chain uses TRBV5-1 and TRBJ2-2, with 9 bases identical to TRBD1. The CDR3 is made up of 16 amino acids. Losses at the gene ends were 4 bases for V and 1 base for J; bases not matched to a gene: 5. From germline, CDR1 is SGHRS and CDR2 YFSETQ. The CDR3 reads CASSPMGQGNTGELFF. CDR3 in DNA: TGCGCCAGCAGCCCCATGGGACAGGGGAACACCGGGGAGCTGTTTTTT.

This clonotype was seen only a few times. This chain joins TRBV12-5 and TRBJ1-2; 7 bases agree with TRBD1. V lost 5 bases to trimming and J lost 14 bases; unmatched junction nucleotides: 14. Per the germline V gene, CDR1 is LGHNT and CDR2 is FRNRAP. CDR3 length: 13 amino acids. This CDR3 reads CASGGTALSGLTF. The CDR3 coding sequence is TGTGCTAGTGGTGGGACAGCACTCTCGGGTTTGACCTTC.

As to this clonotype: No DNA is shown, since the ends of the CDR3 on it are uncertain; the CDR3 is the one TCRdb lists. The chain employs TRBV6-5 and TRBJ2-2. The CDR3 has 13 amino acids, counting both end residues. CDR1 is MNHEY, CDR2 SVGAGI, per germline. CDR3 residues: CASSTSDAGELFF.

This clonotype was seen many times. This chain links TRBV10-2 with TRBJ1-1, with D unresolved. The V end was cut by 0 bases, the J end by 1 base, with 6 bases between. The CDR3 consists of 14 residues. Germline V gives CDR1 WSHSY, CDR2 SAAADI. As DNA, the CDR3 is TGCGCCAGCAGTGAGTCGATAGCGAACACTGAAGCTTTCTTT. The encoded protein is CASSESIANTEAFF.

As regards this clonotype: A much larger clone differs by one base, so this may be a read error. CDR3 in DNA: TGTGCCAGCAGGAGACAGGGGGAGAACATTAAGTACTTC. It yields the protein CASRRQGENIKYF. V gene TRBV6-2 or TRBV6-3 combines with J gene TRBJ2-4, with 9 bases that match TRBD1. The CDR3 spans 13 residues. The germline V gene encodes CDR1 MNHEY and CDR2 SVGEGT.

This clonotype was observed many times. J is TRBJ2-3 and V is TRBV28; 8 nucleotides align to TRBD2. CDR1 MDHEN and CDR2 SYDVKM come from the germline V gene. Losses at the gene ends were 2 bases for V and 2 bases for J; bases not matched to a gene: 6. The CDR3 sequence is 16 residues long. CDR3 in DNA: TGTGCCAGCAGTTTAAGGGCGGGGGGCAACACAGATACGCAGTATTTT. Residues: CASSLRAGGNTDTQYF. Full variable domain (rest looked up from reference TRBV28 and TRBJ2-3): DVKVTQSSRYLVKRTGEKVFLECVQDMDHENMFWYRQDPGLGLRLIYFSYDVKMKEKGDIPEGYSVSREKKERFSLILESASTNQTSMYLCASSLRAGGNTDTQYFGPGTRLTVL.

This clonotype was detected ten times or more. This chain joins TRBV29-1 and TRBJ2-7, with D perhaps given as TRBD1 or TRBD2 (5 bases each). Looked up from germline, CDR1 is SQVTM and CDR2 is ANQGSEA. There are 12 residues in the CDR3. Trimming took 3 bases from V and 4 from J, leaving 10 bases between them. The CDR3 sequence: CSVDAGTYEQYF. CDR3 in DNA: TGCAGCGTTGATGCAGGGACGTACGAGCAGTACTTC.

In the case of this clonotype: It may be a read error: a sequence one base away is much more abundant. V gene TRBV18 combines with J gene TRBJ1-1; a possible D gene is TRBD1 (6 bases). CDR1 is KGHSH and CDR2 is LQKENI in the germline V gene. The CDR3 length is 14 residues. The CDR3, as DNA: TGTGCCAACTCACCACTTCCAGGGGACACTGAAGCTTTCTTT. This gives the protein CANSPLPGDTEAFF.

This clonotype has more than one count but fewer than ten. The chain couples TRBV13 to TRBJ2-7, with TRBD2 matching 8 bases. This CDR3 has 15 residues. Germline-derived CDR1 and CDR2 are PRHDT and FYEKMQ (reference sequence). The V segment lost 5 bases and the J segment 5 bases; nucleotides outside the gene matches: 11. CDR3 DNA sequence: TGTGCCAGCAGCCCACCCGGGACTAGTTTCGACGAGCAGTACTTC. It specifies CASSPPGTSFDEQYF.

The sample holds a few counts of this clonotype. It may be a read error: a sequence one base away is much more abundant. The genes are TRBV28 and TRBJ2-5, with a tentative D call TRBD1 (6 bases). The CDR3 is 14 residues long. Germline V gene lookup returns CDR1 MDHEN and CDR2 SYDVKM. For the CDR3, the DNA is TGTGCCAGCAGTGGCACAGGGATCCAAGAGACCAAGTACTTC. The encoded protein is CASSGTGIQETKYF.

Here the CDR3 reads CAWSNGYQETQYF. The DNA for the CDR3 is TGTGCCTGGAGTAACGGTTACCAAGAGACCCAGTACTTC. V is TRBV30 and J is TRBJ2-5, with unresolved D. Trimming shortened V by 2 bases and J by 0 bases, and 7 bases separated the two germline ends. Looked up from germline, CDR1 is GTSNPN and CDR2 is SVGIG (reference sequence). This CDR3 comprises 13 residues.

This clonotype was picked up many times. The V call is TRBV4-1, the J call TRBJ1-1; possible D gene TRBD1, 5 bases. Per the germline V gene, CDR1 is MGHRA and CDR2 is YSYEKL. Trimming pared 1 base from V and 3 bases from J, leaving 9 bases between. CDR3 size: 14 residues. CDR3 region: CASSQGGGDTEAFF. The CDR3 coding sequence is TGCGCCAGCAGCCAAGGGGGGGGGGACACTGAAGCTTTCTTT.